This TCR beta chain was captured by sequencing in a study of blood T cell repertoires in COVID-19. The CDR3 runs 15 residues. Germline CDR1 is GTSNPN and CDR2 is SVGIG (reference sequence). Trimming removed 4 bases from V and 0 bases from J, with 12 bases in between. The cohort comprised adults aged 18 to 89 years residing in approximately 25 US areas. The study assigned cohorts using participant-reported clinical history. Authors' analysis steps: How many nucleated cells were present was estimated from reference gene primer amplification. Clones were read by immunoSEQ multiplex PCR, and TCRdb kept only the in-frame ones, dropping some. That table supplies the V and J calls and clone size; D and trimming were determined from the DNA. The sample carries about 200,000 clones, more than 70% recorded once.

The chain recombines TRBV30 with TRBJ2-2, with TRBD1 as a possible D gene (5 bases). The sequenced material came from PBMCs or T cells enriched from blood (not recorded which). This TCR came from a woman between 18 and 30 years old who had recovered from COVID-19. This CDR3 reads CAWKGPGANTGELFF. The CDR3 DNA reads TGTGCCTGGAAGGGGCCTGGAGCGAACACCGGGGAGCTGTTTTTT. Complete variable domain (other parts from reference TRBV30 and TRBJ2-2): SQTIHQWPATLVQPVGSPLSLECTVEGTSNPNLYWYRQAAGRGLQLLFYSVGIGQISSEVPQNLSASRPQDRQFILSSKKLLLSDSGFYLCAWKGPGANTGELFFGEGSRLTVL.